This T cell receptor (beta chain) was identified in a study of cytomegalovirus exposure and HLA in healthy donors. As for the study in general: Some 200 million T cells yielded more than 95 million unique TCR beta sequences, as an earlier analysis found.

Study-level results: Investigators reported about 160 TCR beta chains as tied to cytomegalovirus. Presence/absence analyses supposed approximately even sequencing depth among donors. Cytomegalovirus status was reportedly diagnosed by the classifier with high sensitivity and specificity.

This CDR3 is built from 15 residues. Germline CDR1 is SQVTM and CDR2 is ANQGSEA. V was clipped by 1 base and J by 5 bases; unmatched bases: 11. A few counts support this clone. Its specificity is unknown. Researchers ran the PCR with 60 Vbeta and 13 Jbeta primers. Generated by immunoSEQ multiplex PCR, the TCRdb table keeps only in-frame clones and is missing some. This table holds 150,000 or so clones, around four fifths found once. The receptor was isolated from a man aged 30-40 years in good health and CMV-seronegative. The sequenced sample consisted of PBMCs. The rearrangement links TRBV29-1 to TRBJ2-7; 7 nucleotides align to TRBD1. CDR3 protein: CSVEGWQGVAHEQYF. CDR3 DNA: TGCAGCGTTGAAGGATGGCAGGGGGTAGCACACGAGCAGTACTTC.